This TCR beta chain derives from a study of blood T cell repertoires in COVID-19. Study at large: COVID-19 samples, acute and convalescent, were from the United States, Italy and Spain.

This clone was detected once. The protocol was immunoSEQ multiplex PCR, while the TCRdb copy is restricted to in-frame clones and leaves out a portion. In the table there are roughly 240,000 clones, around 82% of which are singletons. Participants were placed into cohorts based on the clinical history they reported. Shortly before study entry, within 2 weeks, exposed participants had met a COVID-19 case. This CDR3 is 16 amino acids long. V lost 5 bases and J lost 2, with 18 bases in between. Germline V gene lookup returns CDR1 MNHEY and CDR2 SMNVEV (reference sequence). This chain connects TRBV27 to TRBJ2-5; weak D call: TRBD2 (6 bases). The specimen was PBMCs or T cells enriched from blood (not recorded which). This clonotype was obtained from a woman aged 35 to 49 who had been exposed to COVID-19. The CDR3 loop is CASSPYGGTTQETQYF. As DNA, the CDR3 is TGTGCCAGCAGTCCCTACGGGGGTACGACACAAGAGACCCAGTACTTC.